One T cell receptor (beta chain) is described in this entry. The target antigen is unknown. This record belongs to a study of graft-versus-host responses after intestinal transplantation. Across the study: After anti-thymocyte globulin induction, recipients took tacrolimus and steroids for 2 to 3 years. Points from the study as a whole: GvH clones turned up in recipient marrow; some had shown up first in ileum or blood.

TCRdb's table, derived via immunoSEQ multiplex PCR, lists solely in-frame clones and lacks some. Of approximately 100,000 clones listed, about 82% are singletons. V shed 2 bases, J shed 5 bases, and the junction held 16 bases outside the gene matches. The germline V gene has CDR1 MGHRA and CDR2 YSYEKL. The CDR3 runs to 18 residues. The rearrangement links TRBV4-1 to TRBJ2-3, with 7 bases lining up with TRBD2. This sequence was found in a human patient who received an intestinal transplant, so some T cells may come from the graft donor. Material: PBMCs, obtained 255 days after intestinal transplant. The CDR3 DNA sequence: TGCGCCAGCAGCCAATTATTGGACGAGCGGGAACTGGGAGATACGCAGTATTTT. Its protein product is CASSQLLDERELGDTQYF.